Described below is a single TCR beta chain sequence and its context. Trimming stripped 1 base from V and 0 bases from J, with 9 bases between. The CDR3 has 15 residues. Germline assignment: CDR1 SGHVS and CDR2 FNYEAQ. The data are from a study of blood T cell repertoires in COVID-19. In the original workflow: Reference gene primer amplification gave estimated nucleated cell counts. Clones were sequenced by immunoSEQ multiplex PCR, and TCRdb holds only the in-frame ones, with some missing. The V and J calls and clone size were taken over from that table, and D and trimming were inferred from the DNA. Among 200,000 to 300,000 clones listed, 86% were seen once.

What was sequenced was peripheral blood. This clonotype originated in a woman aged 25 to 39 who had recovered from COVID-19. The rearrangement links TRBV7-6 to TRBJ1-2; D is perhaps TRBD1 (6 bases). This CDR3 reads CASSLGDTTNYGYTF. DNA of the CDR3: TGTGCCAGCAGCTTAGGGGACACTACTAACTATGGCTACACCTTC.